The subject of this entry is one T cell receptor (beta chain). Per germline, CDR1 LGHDT and CDR2 YNNKEL (reference sequence). The CDR3 extends over 15 amino acids. V lost 2 bases, J lost 5 bases, and 9 bases stayed unmatched. The sample comes from a study of blood T cell repertoires in COVID-19. Looking at the study overall: Acute and convalescent COVID-19 samples came from the United States, Italy and Spain. Sources were T cells, B-cell-depleted T cells, or PBMCs; the material itself was cDNA or gDNA.

In the authors' workflow: Nucleated cell number was recorded as an estimate derived from reference gene primer amplification. Produced via immunoSEQ multiplex PCR; TCRdb's table is partial and in-frame only. The V and J calls and clone size are taken from that table; D and trimming were inferred from the DNA. The table shows about 190,000 clones, with around nine tenths occurring only once. The chain combines TRBV3-1 (or the pseudogene TRBV3-2) with TRBJ2-7, with TRBD1 identical over 7 bases. This clonotype was sampled from a woman aged 35 to 49 who had recovered from COVID-19. Sequencing was performed on peripheral blood. The CDR3 region is CASSQRGRAVNEQYF. CDR3 DNA: TGTGCCAGCAGCCAAAGGGGGCGAGCCGTTAACGAGCAGTACTTC.